These T cell receptor beta chains were read from a single sample in a study of cytomegalovirus exposure and HLA in healthy donors. Here immunoSEQ multiplex PCR was the method, and the copy in TCRdb shows in-frame clones only, minus some. The sample holds about 250,000 clones, 78% seen once. Sequencing used PBMCs. The source of these receptors is a boy younger than 18 in good health and CMV-seronegative. CDR3s include the opening cysteine and the closing phenylalanine or tryptophan. A D gene is named only where the DNA matches it firmly.

V	D	J	CDR3
TRBV7-6	TRBD1	TRBJ1-4	CASSATGQRGGKLFF
TRBV19	NA	TRBJ1-2	CASSIADFYGYTF
TRBV12-5	NA	TRBJ2-5	CASGLVRRGTEETQYF
TRBV15	NA	TRBJ2-3	CATSRRKGGAGDTQYF
TRBV11-3	NA	TRBJ2-3	CASSLLADTDTQYF
TRBV11-3	TRBD2	TRBJ2-2	CASSRTSGSANTGELFF
TRBV9	TRBD1	TRBJ1-1	CASSVGDRESGRGTEAFF
TRBV7-8	NA	TRBJ2-7	CASSLEGPGAAYEQYF
TRBV11-2	TRBD2	TRBJ2-5	CASSLGLGVGETQYF
TRBV27	TRBD1	TRBJ1-2	CASSIRTGNYGYTF
TRBV13	TRBD1	TRBJ1-6	CASSLTGPLHF
TRBV10-1	TRBD1	TRBJ2-7	CASSAGTGEQYF
TRBV19	TRBD1	TRBJ2-6	CAGRGLGANVLTF
TRBV19	NA	TRBJ2-2	CASSTQMNTGELFF
TRBV7-3	NA	TRBJ2-7	CASSLTWGDEQYF
TRBV13	NA	TRBJ1-3	CASNGEQGGRNTIYF
TRBV30	TRBD2	TRBJ2-7	CAWSNRGLAGDEQYF
TRBV18	NA	TRBJ2-5	CASSPPSGEAQYF
TRBV18	TRBD1	TRBJ2-1	CASSPYSGQDYNEQFF
TRBV28	NA	TRBJ1-2	CASSSRGYGYTF
TRBV7-7	TRBD2	TRBJ2-5	CASSLGGGETQYF
TRBV7-2	NA	TRBJ2-7	CASSLVVGDEQYF
TRBV29-1	NA	TRBJ2-3	CSVAYSPPFTDTQYF
TRBV7-2	NA	TRBJ2-1	CASSSGTVDNEQFF
TRBV18	TRBD2	TRBJ2-1	CASSPRGSHNEQFF
TRBV7-3	TRBD1	TRBJ2-7	CASSSQGGQGDYEQYF
TRBV5-6	TRBD2	TRBJ2-5	CASSGGLAGERETQYF
TRBV21-1	NA	TRBJ2-1	CASSNERELGNEQFF
TRBV25-1	TRBD2	TRBJ2-4	CASSEPGGVKNIQYF
TRBV30	NA	TRBJ1-1	CAWTRNTARGAEAFF
TRBV9	TRBD1	TRBJ1-1	CASSGHRGVMAETEAFF
TRBV18	NA	TRBJ1-3	CASSRDTSSGNTIYF
TRBV5-1	NA	TRBJ1-3	CASREGRSSGNTIYF
TRBV5-8	TRBD1	TRBJ1-1	CASSLEGQQRSEAFF
TRBV5-1	NA	TRBJ1-1	CASSLGGPDTEAFF
TRBV5-6	TRBD2	TRBJ2-5	CASSAGRVQETQYF
TRBV30	NA	TRBJ2-7	CAWNRQRNYEQYF
TRBV10-3	NA	NA	CAISGEGAYEQYF
TRBV7-3	TRBD2	TRBJ2-1	CASSRRASGDPYSYNEQFF
TRBV18	TRBD1	TRBJ1-1	CASSRGQGSTEAFF
TRBV5-4	NA	TRBJ2-3	CASSPGTSRTDTQYF
TRBV6-5	NA	TRBJ1-3	CASSYGHTGNTIYF
TRBV29-1	NA	TRBJ1-2	CSVWGPANYGYTF
TRBV9	TRBD1	TRBJ1-2	CASSLRTGVGYTF
TRBV7-9	TRBD1	TRBJ1-4	CASSLQTGDGDEKLFF
TRBV6-1	NA	TRBJ1-5	CASSEKNPGVPYSNQPQHF
TRBV30	TRBD1	TRBJ1-1	CAWSVVQGAAFF
TRBV29-1	NA	TRBJ1-1	CSVSRDNTEAFF
TRBV30	TRBD2	TRBJ2-3	CAWSVGTGGTQYF
TRBV7-6	TRBD1	TRBJ1-1	CASSVGTQGAGRTEAFF
TRBV5-6	TRBD2	TRBJ2-3	CASSLLAGVDTQYF
TRBV5-1	TRBD2	TRBJ2-1	CASSFEGGSYNEQFF
TRBV5-1	TRBD1	TRBJ1-4	CASSRGLQGATNEKLFF
TRBV6-1	NA	TRBJ2-2	CASRPVQGRTGELFF
TRBV5-1	NA	TRBJ2-6	CASTSTGANVLTF
TRBV18	TRBD1	TRBJ2-5	CASSPQGAETQYF
TRBV27	NA	TRBJ2-7	CASSQKDSPSYEQYF
TRBV10-3	NA	TRBJ2-7	CAISETGDSSYEQYF